This section outlines one TCR beta chain sequence together with its context. Antigen specificity is unknown. The record originates from a study of T-cell memory formation after mild COVID-19. Study observations and caveats: CD4+ bias marked clones expanding day 15 to 37, unlike balanced contracting clones.

V dropped 1 base and J dropped 8 bases, with 9 bases sitting between them. The CDR3 extends over 13 amino acids. In germline, CDR1 is MGHRA, CDR2 YSYEKL. TCRdb re-called the 5' RACE reads with MiXCR, one entry per CDR3 protein. The sample records more than 85,000 distinct CDR3 sequences, 11% being singletons. The sample was PBMCs or a T cell subset sorted from them (not recorded which). The clonotype comes from a man between 18 and 29 years old who had mild COVID-19 (a few samples of this study predate the infection). Cell type and time point are not known. V and J are TRBV4-1 and TRBJ2-1; unclear D gene. The CDR3 spells CASSQVGFHEQFF. Written as DNA, the CDR3 is TGCGCCAGCAGCCAAGTAGGGTTTCATGAGCAGTTCTTC.